The 24 T cell receptor beta chains in this list originate from one sample, sequenced in a study of hypomethylating agent response in myelodysplastic syndrome. The table came from immunoSEQ multiplex PCR; TCRdb's copy has only in-frame clones and leaves some out. The sample includes approximately 4,700 clones, 84% of them seen just once. The sequenced sample was bone marrow, obtained before or after starting hypomethylating agent treatment for myelodysplastic syndrome (not recorded which). These receptors originate from a human donor with myelodysplastic syndrome.

The count of this clone is one. The chain recombines TRBV5-1 with TRBJ1-1, with TRBD1 as a possible D gene (6 bases). CDR1 and CDR2 (germline): SGHRS, YFSETQ. The CDR3 length is 13 residues. Trimming took off 4 bases at V and 3 bases at J, with 10 bases between the two ends. CDR3 sequence reads: CASSEQGYTEAFF. CDR3 DNA: TGCGCCAGCAGCGAACAGGGATACACTGAAGCTTTCTTT.

The CDR3 sequence is CASSYIAATANTGELFF. The CDR3 bases are TGTGCCAGCAGCTATATCGCGGCGACAGCGAACACCGGGGAGCTGTTTTTT. The chain uses TRBV7-2 and TRBJ2-2, with D perhaps TRBD1 (5 bases). V lost 4 bases to trimming and J lost 0 bases, with 15 bases between them. Germline CDR1 SGHTA, CDR2 FQGNSA. This CDR3 has 17 amino acids.

The genes are TRBV4-1 and TRBJ2-3; D remains unclear. Germline CDR1 reads MGHRA; CDR2 reads YSYEKL. The CDR3 is made up of 13 amino acids. The V end was cut by 3 bases, the J end by 5 bases, with 9 bases between. CDR3 residues: CASSQETIDTQYF. DNA for the CDR3: TGCGCCAGCAGCCAGGAAACTATAGATACGCAGTATTTT.

The gene calls are TRBV6-1 and TRBJ1-4; D perhaps matches TRBD1 (6 bases). Germline V CDR1 and CDR2: MNHNS, SASEGT. V lost 6 bases and J lost 5, with 13 bases in between. The CDR3 runs to 14 residues. The CDR3 bases are TGTGCCAGCAGACTGGGGGGCCTCAATGAAAAACTGTTTTTT. This encodes CASRLGGLNEKLFF.

The chain employs TRBV10-3 and TRBJ1-4; D gene uncertain. The CDR3 consists of 14 residues. V was clipped by 0 bases and J by 4 bases, with 6 bases between them. CDR1 is ENHRY and CDR2 is SYGVKD in the germline V gene. For the CDR3, the DNA is TGTGCCATCAGTGAGTCATCCCATAATGAAAAACTGTTTTTT. It codes for CAISESSHNEKLFF.

The J gene is TRBJ2-7, the V gene TRBV15; weak D call: TRBD1 (6 bases). This CDR3 is 15 amino acids long. The V end was cut by 2 bases, the J end by 0 bases, with 11 bases between. Germline CDR1 reads LNHNV; CDR2 reads YYDKDF (reference sequence). This chain's CDR3 is CATSRTGLASYEQYF. In DNA form, the CDR3 reads TGTGCCACCAGCAGAACAGGGTTGGCCTCCTACGAGCAGTACTTC. Using reference TRBV15 and TRBJ2-7 for the parts outside the CDR3, the full variable domain is DAMVIQNPRYQVTQFGKPVTLSCSQTLNHNVMYWYQQKSSQAPKLLFHYYDKDFNNEADTPDNFQSRRPNTSFCFLDIRSPGLGDTAMYLCATSRTGLASYEQYFGPGTRLTVT.

The rearrangement links TRBV21-1 to TRBJ2-7; TRBD1 was called by the table and not checked on the DNA. TRBV21-1 corresponds to a pseudogene. There are 13 residues in the CDR3. CDR3 residues: CASRMGTAYEQYV. In nucleotides, the CDR3 is TGTGCCAGCCGTATGGGGACAGCCTACGAGCAGTACGTC.

The V and J genes are TRBV7-6 and TRBJ1-1; perhaps TRBD1 as D (5 bases). Germline V gene data show CDR1 as SGHVS and CDR2 as FNYEAQ. The CDR3 has 15 residues. V lost 4 bases, J lost 7 bases, and 19 bases lay in between. CDR3 residues: CASSSMRGPGGEAFF. The CDR3 DNA reads TGTGCCAGCAGCTCGATGCGGGGACCCGGGGGTGAAGCTTTCTTT.

CDR3 sequence (DNA): TGTGCCATCAGCAGACAGGGGAGGGACACTGAAGCTTTCTTT. Translated, it gives CAISRQGRDTEAFF. J is TRBJ1-1 and V is TRBV10-3; 8 positions agree with TRBD1. The length of the CDR3 is 14 residues. V lost 6 bases to trimming and J lost 3 bases; unmatched junction nucleotides: 6. CDR1 is ENHRY, CDR2 SYGVKD, per germline.

The chain is built from TRBV2 and TRBJ1-1; D is uncertain. V dropped 10 bases and J dropped 4 bases, with 13 bases sitting between them. The germline V gene has CDR1 SNHLY and CDR2 FYNNEI. CDR3 length: 12 residues. CDR3: CATFGRGTEAFF. The CDR3 bases are TGTGCCACGTTTGGACGGGGCACTGAAGCTTTCTTT.

This clone appeared once. The V and J genes are TRBV30 and TRBJ1-1; D is perhaps TRBD1 (5 bases). Trimming removed 0 bases at V and 4 bases at J, with 15 bases between. The CDR3 runs to 15 residues. Germline loops: CDR1 GTSNPN, CDR2 SVGIG (reference sequence). CDR3 loop: CAWSVFPSGGTEAFF. The DNA of the CDR3 is TGTGCCTGGAGTGTATTTCCCAGCGGGGGCACTGAAGCTTTCTTT.

The rearrangement links TRBV5-4 to TRBJ2-3; no clear D gene. The CDR3 length is 15 residues. V was clipped by 0 bases and J by 4 bases, with 12 bases between them. CDR1 is SGHNT and CDR2 is YYREEE in the germline V gene (reference sequence). DNA for the CDR3: TGTGCCAGCAGCTTGGCCTACCCACGACCAGATACGCAGTATTTT. Amino acid sequence: CASSLAYPRPDTQYF.

The CDR3 spells CASSVGNQGNGNIQYF. CDR3 nucleotides: TGCGCCAGCAGTGTAGGTAACCAGGGCAACGGGAACATTCAGTACTTC. The genes are TRBV10-2 and TRBJ2-4; D is possibly TRBD1 (5 bases). Per the germline V gene, CDR1 is WSHSY and CDR2 is SAAADI. This CDR3 has 16 amino acids. V was shortened by 4 bases and J by 7 bases, with 20 bases between the two germline ends.

V and J are TRBV9 and TRBJ2-2; D ambiguous. Deletions cut 6 bases from V and 6 bases from J, with 9 bases between. Germline values: CDR1 SGDLS, CDR2 YYNGEE. This CDR3 is built from 12 residues. This CDR3 is CASTPPSGELFF. Written as DNA, the CDR3 is TGTGCCAGCACCCCTCCATCCGGGGAGCTGTTTTTT.

V is TRBV13 and J is TRBJ1-6; possibly TRBD1 for D (6 bases). V was trimmed by 6 bases and J by 1 base, leaving 10 bases between them. This CDR3 contains 15 residues. CDR1 is PRHDT, CDR2 FYEKMQ, per germline (reference sequence). The CDR3 reads CASRNRDSYNSPLHF. The CDR3 nucleotides read TGTGCCAGCAGGAACAGGGATTCCTATAATTCACCCCTCCACTTT.

This clone was detected only a few times. J is TRBJ2-7 and V is TRBV7-6, with D maybe TRBD2 (6 bases). Per germline, CDR1 SGHVS and CDR2 FNYEAQ. V was pared by 3 bases and J by 6 bases, with 12 bases between. This CDR3 region has 13 residues. CDR3 region: CASSFGGAVEQYF. The CDR3 coding sequence is TGTGCCAGCAGCTTTGGAGGGGCAGTCGAGCAGTACTTC.

The chain carries TRBV7-9 and TRBJ2-5; TRBD2 agrees at 9 bases. TRBJ2-7 matches the DNA end more closely, so the J call is doubtful. Germline-derived CDR1 and CDR2 are SEHNR and FQNEAQ (reference sequence). This CDR3 comprises 15 residues. CDR3 sequence (DNA): TGTGCCAGCAGCTTACGAGCGGGGGGCCCCTACGAGCAGTACTTC. Amino acid sequence: CASSLRAGGPYEQYF.

The chain has TRBV7-2 and TRBJ2-1, with 15 nucleotides matching TRBD2. There are 18 residues in the CDR3. CDR1 and CDR2 (germline): SGHTA, FQGNSA. V dropped 2 bases and J dropped 0; count of bases not matched to a gene: 2. The CDR3 loop is CASSLSGLAGGSYNEQFF. The CDR3 DNA follows: TGTGCCAGCAGCTTATCGGGACTAGCGGGGGGCTCCTACAATGAGCAGTTCTTC.

The chain has TRBV4-1 and TRBJ2-7; 8 nucleotides match TRBD2. This CDR3 comprises 15 residues. Trimming at V came to 1 base and at J to 2 bases, leaving 4 bases not matched to a gene. Germline loops: CDR1 MGHRA, CDR2 YSYEKL. CDR3 coding DNA: TGCGCCAGCAGCCAAGCCCGGGGGGGTGCCTACGAGCAGTACTTC. It translates to CASSQARGGAYEQYF.

The gene calls are TRBV18 and TRBJ1-1; no clear D gene. The CDR3 is 14 residues long. In germline, CDR1 is KGHSH, CDR2 LQKENI. The V end was cut by 2 bases, the J end by 4 bases, with 11 bases between. The DNA of the CDR3 is TGTGCCAGCTCACCATTGGACGGTGGCACTGAAGCTTTCTTT. This gives the protein CASSPLDGGTEAFF.

The chain links TRBV9 to TRBJ2-7, with unresolved D. Germline CDR1 reads SGDLS; CDR2 reads YYNGEE. The CDR3 loop spans 15 amino acids. This CDR3 is CASNVSRDGFYEQYV. The DNA for the CDR3 is TGTGCCAGCAACGTAAGTCGAGACGGATTTTACGAGCAGTACGTC.

The V call is TRBV2, the J call TRBJ1-2, with 7 bases lining up with TRBD1. Germline lookup yields CDR1 SNHLY and CDR2 FYNNEI. V shed 2 bases and J 4 bases; nucleotides not matched to a gene: 4. The length of the CDR3 is 14 residues. In nucleotides, the CDR3 is TGTGCCAGCAGTGAAAGACAGGGCCCCTATGGCTACACCTTC. Encoded protein: CASSERQGPYGYTF.

V gene TRBV29-1 combines with J gene TRBJ1-1; 7 bases are a match to TRBD1. Germline values: CDR1 SQVTM, CDR2 ANQGSEA. CDR3 length equals 10 residues. Trimming cost V 6 bases and J 8 bases; bases outside gene matches: 3. The chain's CDR3 is CSVRQGEAFF. In DNA, the CDR3 is TGCAGCGTCCGACAGGGAGAAGCTTTCTTT. The entire variable domain, with the rest obtained from reference TRBV29-1 and TRBJ1-1, is as follows: SAVISQKPSRDICQRGTSLTIQCQVDSQVTMMFWYRQQPGQSLTLIATANQGSEATYESGFVIDKFPISRPNLTFSTLTVSNMSPEDSSIYLCSVRQGEAFFGQGTRLTVV.

The chain uses TRBV9 and TRBJ1-4; D is perhaps TRBD1 (6 bases). Trimming cost V 2 bases and J 4 bases, with 9 bases left between them. Germline values: CDR1 SGDLS, CDR2 YYNGEE. This CDR3 comprises 14 residues. CDR3 residues: CASSVGQINEKLFF. CDR3 nucleotides: TGTGCCAGCAGCGTCGGACAGATTAATGAAAAACTGTTTTTT.